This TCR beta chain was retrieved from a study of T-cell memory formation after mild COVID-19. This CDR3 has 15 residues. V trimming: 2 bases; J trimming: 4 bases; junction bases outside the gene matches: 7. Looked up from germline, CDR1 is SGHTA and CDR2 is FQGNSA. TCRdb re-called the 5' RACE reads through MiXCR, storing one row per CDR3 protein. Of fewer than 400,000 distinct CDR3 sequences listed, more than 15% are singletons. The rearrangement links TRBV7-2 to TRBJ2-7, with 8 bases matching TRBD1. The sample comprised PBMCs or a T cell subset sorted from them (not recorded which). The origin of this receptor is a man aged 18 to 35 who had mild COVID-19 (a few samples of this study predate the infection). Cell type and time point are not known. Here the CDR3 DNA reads TGTGCCAGCAGCTTATTCACAGGGGGGACTTACGAGCAGTACTTC. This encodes CASSLFTGGTYEQYF. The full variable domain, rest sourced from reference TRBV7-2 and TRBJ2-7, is GAGVSQSPSNKVTEKGKDVELRCDPISGHTALYWYRQSLGQGLEFLIYFQGNSAPDKSGLPSDRFSAERTGGSVSTLTIQRTQQEDSAVYLCASSLFTGGTYEQYFGPGTRLTVT.